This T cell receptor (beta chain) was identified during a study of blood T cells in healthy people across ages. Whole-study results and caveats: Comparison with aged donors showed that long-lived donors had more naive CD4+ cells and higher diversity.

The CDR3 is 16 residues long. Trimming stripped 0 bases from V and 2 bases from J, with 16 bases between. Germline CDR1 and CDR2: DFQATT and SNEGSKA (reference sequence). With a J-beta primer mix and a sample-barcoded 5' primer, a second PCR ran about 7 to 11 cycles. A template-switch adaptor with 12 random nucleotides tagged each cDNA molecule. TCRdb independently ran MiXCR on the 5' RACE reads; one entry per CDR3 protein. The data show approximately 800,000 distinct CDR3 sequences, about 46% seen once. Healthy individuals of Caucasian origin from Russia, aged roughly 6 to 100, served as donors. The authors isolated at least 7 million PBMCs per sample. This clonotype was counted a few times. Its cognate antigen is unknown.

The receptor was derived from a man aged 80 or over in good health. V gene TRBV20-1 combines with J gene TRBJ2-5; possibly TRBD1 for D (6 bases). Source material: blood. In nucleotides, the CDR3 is TGCAGTGCTAGAGATGGGCAGGGGTCGGAACAAGAGACCCAGTACTTC. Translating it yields CSARDGQGSEQETQYF.